The clone carrying this T cell receptor (beta chain) was picked up a small number of times. What it binds is unknown. Central memory, naive, regulatory and stem cell-like memory CD4+ cells were sorted by CD45RO/CCR7/CD25/CD127/CD95/CD27. The sample comes from a study of beta chain features in type 1 diabetes. As for the study in general: Patients were similar to healthy donors in age and gender (as well as in cell yields).

Of the isolated RNA, all was reverse transcribed, and so the sequenced material was expressed TCRB transcripts. The study sequenced naive, central memory and regulatory T cell samples to an average of about 3.6 million reads. Assay used: immunoSEQ multiplex PCR; TCRdb lists only in-frame clones, some missing. Of 150,000 or so clones in the sample, 8% to 8.5% were seen once. Findings of the study overall: For Type 1 diabetes patients, all four CD4+ subsets carried TCRB CDR3s that were moderately but significantly shorter. In the patient group, naive, central memory and Treg TCRB repertoires seemed more alike than in the healthy donor group.

V lost 6 bases and J 5 bases, leaving 16 bases between the germline ends. This CDR3 is 14 amino acids long. The V gene's germline CDR1 is LNHDA and CDR2 SQIVND (reference sequence). The sequencing sample was made of central memory CD4+ T cells from blood. V is TRBV19 and J is TRBJ2-5, with a weak D call TRBD2 (6 bases). This clonotype originated in a woman under 30 with type 1 diabetes. Written as DNA, the CDR3 is TGTGCCAGTAGCGATCGGGGACTTACGGAGACCCAGTACTTC. Translated, it gives CASSDRGLTETQYF.